This note documents a single T cell receptor (beta chain) sequence. It lacks a known antigen. The input lacks base qualities; no much larger clone sits a single base away. TCRB CDR3 regions were amplified from around 2.1 ug genomic DNA, or all available DNA if less, using the immunoSEQ assay. The multiplex PCR employed 60 forward primers targeting TCR V beta segments and 13 reverse primers targeting J beta segments. To estimate the number of reads per starting template, synthetic control templates were added to each sample at limiting dilution. The Illumina HiSeq System generated 87 bp sequencing reads. In the source study's methods: PCR and sequencing errors were removed by a nearest neighbor algorithm that merged closely related sequences. TCR overlap was measured as the percentage of unique tumor TCR beta sequences also present in the same patient's peripheral blood. TCRdb holds this immuneACCESS table with in-frame rearrangements only. Some clones are missing; in checked studies, unresolved V genes explain under half, and the rest has no known cause. Clonal size and the V and J genes are those of that table, whereas D and trimming came from the DNA. The sample table lists roughly 80,000 clones, around 86% of them with a count of one. The ten largest clones capture 2% to 2.5% of the sample.

Inclusive of the bounding cysteine and phenylalanine, the CDR3 is 17 residues long. The retained sequence is limited to the CDR3, 51 bases, with the frame set at the first base. V loses 6 bases at its end and J loses 6 bases; junction bases beyond the gene matches: 14. According to the germline V gene (reference sequence), CDR1 reads SGHKS and CDR2 reads YYEKEE. Reading the label with the study, this specimen's time point is: after dendritic cell vaccination, including at tumor progression/relapse. Patients were selected for having adequate residual fresh-frozen tumor tissue and more than two years of available survival data. Molecular status otherwise varied across the glioblastoma patients, but none of them carried an isocitrate dehydrogenase mutation. PBMC collection took place before vaccination, two weeks after the third vaccination, and at tumor progression if progression occurred. The Qiagen DNeasy Blood extraction Kit was used to extract genomic DNA.

This sample stems from a study of glioma-infiltrating T cells after dendritic cell vaccination (dated by TCRdb to 2016 to 2018). As for the study more broadly: Of the roughly 15 glioblastoma patients in the cohort, all drawn from Phase I and II dendritic cell vaccination trials, 9 were newly diagnosed and 6 had recurrent disease. Between the early 2000s and the early 2010s, patients were given autologous tumor lysate-pulsed dendritic cell vaccination. The vaccine consisted of monocyte-derived dendritic cells cultured approximately seven days with IL-4 and GM-CSF, then pulsed overnight with autologous tumor lysate. Each patient was given three intradermal dendritic cell vaccine injections, spaced two weeks apart, in the arm below the axilla. In glioblastoma patients vaccinated with dendritic cells, deep sequencing of TCR beta CDR3 regions served to measure the amount of tumor-infiltrating lymphocytes and to compare repertoires between tumor and blood. TCR sequencing metrics, including TIL content and tumor-blood repertoire overlap, were correlated with survival after dendritic cell vaccination.

Results the study describes overall, beyond this receptor: The three-group TCR overlap response model was described as speculative and requiring prospective validation. TCR clonality showed no direct relationship with survival, which suggests that a diverse polyclonal response may be important. The cohort was small and heterogeneous, few patients had complete blood and tumor sets, and even fewer had initial-recurrent tumor pairs. After dendritic cell vaccination, a higher estimated pretreatment TIL content predicted longer time to progression and longer overall survival.

The source of this sequence is a human donor with glioblastoma. Source: blood, taken after dendritic cell vaccination. The chain employs TRBV5-5 and TRBJ2-2; the central 10 bases match TRBD2. This receptor carries the CDR3 CASTRTPQREGPGELFF. In nucleotides, the sequence is TGTGCCAGCACCCGTACCCCCCAGCGGGAGGGCCCCGGGGAGCTGTTTTTT.